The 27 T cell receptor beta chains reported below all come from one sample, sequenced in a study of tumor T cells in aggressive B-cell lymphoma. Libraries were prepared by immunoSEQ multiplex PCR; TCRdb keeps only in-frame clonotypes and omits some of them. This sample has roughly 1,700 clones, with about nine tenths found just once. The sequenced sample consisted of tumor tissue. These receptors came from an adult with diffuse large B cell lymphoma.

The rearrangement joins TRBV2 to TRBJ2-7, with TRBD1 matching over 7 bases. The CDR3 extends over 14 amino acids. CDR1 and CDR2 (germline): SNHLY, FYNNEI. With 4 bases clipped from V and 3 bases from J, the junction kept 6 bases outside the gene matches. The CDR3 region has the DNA TGTGCCAGCAGTGCCCGGGACAGCTTCTACGAGCAGTACTTC. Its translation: CASSARDSFYEQYF.

CDR3 DNA: TGTGCCAGCAGCCTAACCGGGGTTAACTATGGCTACACCTTC. It specifies CASSLTGVNYGYTF. The genes are TRBV7-9 and TRBJ1-2, with D unclear. V gave up 5 bases and J gave up 1 base, with 11 bases separating them. The CDR3 totals 14 residues. Germline loops: CDR1 SEHNR, CDR2 FQNEAQ (reference sequence).

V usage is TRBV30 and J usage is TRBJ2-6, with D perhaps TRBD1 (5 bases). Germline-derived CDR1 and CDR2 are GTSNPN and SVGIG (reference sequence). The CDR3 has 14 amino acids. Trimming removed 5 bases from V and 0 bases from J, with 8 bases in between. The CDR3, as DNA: TGTGCCTGGGCAGGGTTCTCTGGGGCCAACGTCCTGACTTTC. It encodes CAWAGFSGANVLTF.

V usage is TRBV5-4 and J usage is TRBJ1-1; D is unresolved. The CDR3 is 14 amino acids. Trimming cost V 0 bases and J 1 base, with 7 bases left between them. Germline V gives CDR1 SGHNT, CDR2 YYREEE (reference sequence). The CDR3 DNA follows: TGTGCCAGCAGCTTGGTTGCAGGGAACACTGAAGCTTTCTTT. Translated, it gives CASSLVAGNTEAFF.

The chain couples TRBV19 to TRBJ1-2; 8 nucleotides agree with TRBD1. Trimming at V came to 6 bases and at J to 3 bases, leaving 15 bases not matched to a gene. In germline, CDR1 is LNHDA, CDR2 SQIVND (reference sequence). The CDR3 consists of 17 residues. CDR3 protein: CASRAPEQGEWDYGYTF. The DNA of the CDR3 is TGTGCCAGTAGGGCCCCAGAACAGGGGGAGTGGGACTATGGCTACACCTTC.

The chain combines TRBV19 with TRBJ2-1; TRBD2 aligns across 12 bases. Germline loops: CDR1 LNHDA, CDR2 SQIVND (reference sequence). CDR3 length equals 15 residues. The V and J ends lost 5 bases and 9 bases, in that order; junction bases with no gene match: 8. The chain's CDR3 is CASSVTSGGISEQFF. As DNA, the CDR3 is TGTGCCAGTAGTGTGACTAGCGGGGGAATTAGTGAGCAGTTCTTC.

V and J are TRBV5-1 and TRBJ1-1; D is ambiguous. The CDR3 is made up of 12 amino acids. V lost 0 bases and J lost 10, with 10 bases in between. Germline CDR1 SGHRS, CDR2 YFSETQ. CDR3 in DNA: TGCGCCAGCAGCTTGGCCAGCGGAGGAGCTTTCTTT. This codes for CASSLASGGAFF.

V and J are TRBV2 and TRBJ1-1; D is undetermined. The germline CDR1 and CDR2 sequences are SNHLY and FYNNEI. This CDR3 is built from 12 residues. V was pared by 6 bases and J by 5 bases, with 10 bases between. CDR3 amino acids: CASSWTGTEAFF. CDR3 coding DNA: TGTGCCAGCAGCTGGACTGGGACTGAAGCTTTCTTT.

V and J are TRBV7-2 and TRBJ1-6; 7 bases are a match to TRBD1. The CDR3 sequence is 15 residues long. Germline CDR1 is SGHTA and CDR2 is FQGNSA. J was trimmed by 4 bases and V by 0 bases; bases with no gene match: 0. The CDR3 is CASSLATGYNSPLHF. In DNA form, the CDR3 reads TGTGCCAGCAGCTTAGCGACAGGGTATAATTCACCCCTCCACTTT.

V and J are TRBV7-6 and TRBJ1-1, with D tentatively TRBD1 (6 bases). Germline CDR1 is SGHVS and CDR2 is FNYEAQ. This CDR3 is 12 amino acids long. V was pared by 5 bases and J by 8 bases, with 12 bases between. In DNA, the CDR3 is TGTGCCAGCAGCGCCGGACAGAGAGAAGCTTTCTTT. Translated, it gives CASSAGQREAFF. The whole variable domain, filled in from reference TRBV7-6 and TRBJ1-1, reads GAGVSQSPRYKVTKRGQDVALRCDPISGHVSLYWYRQALGQGPEFLTYFNYEAQQDKSGLPNDRFSAERPEGSISTLTIQRTEQRDSAMYRCASSAGQREAFFGQGTRLTVV.

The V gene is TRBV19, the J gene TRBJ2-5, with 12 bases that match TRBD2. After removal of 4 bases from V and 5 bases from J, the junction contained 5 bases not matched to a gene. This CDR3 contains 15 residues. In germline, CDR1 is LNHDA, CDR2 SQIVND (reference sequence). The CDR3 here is CASSNLAGGPETQYF. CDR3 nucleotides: TGTGCCAGTAGTAACCTAGCGGGGGGGCCGGAGACCCAGTACTTC.

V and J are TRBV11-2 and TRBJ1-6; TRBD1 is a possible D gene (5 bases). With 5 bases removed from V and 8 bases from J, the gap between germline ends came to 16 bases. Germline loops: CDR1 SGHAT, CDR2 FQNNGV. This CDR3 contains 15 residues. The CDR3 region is CASSRLGGRDSPLHF. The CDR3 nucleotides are TGTGCCAGCAGCCGCCTGGGGGGTAGGGATTCACCCCTCCACTTT.

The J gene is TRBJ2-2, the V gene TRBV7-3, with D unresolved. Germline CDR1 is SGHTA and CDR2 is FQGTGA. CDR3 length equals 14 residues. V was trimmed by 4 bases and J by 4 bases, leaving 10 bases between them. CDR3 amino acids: CASSYKLATGELFF. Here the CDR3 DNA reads TGTGCCAGCAGCTATAAGTTAGCCACCGGGGAGCTGTTTTTT. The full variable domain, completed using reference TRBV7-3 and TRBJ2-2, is GAGVSQTPSNKVTEKGKYVELRCDPISGHTALYWYRQSLGQGPEFLIYFQGTGAADDSGLPNDRFFAVRPEGSVSTLKIQRTERGDSAVYLCASSYKLATGELFFGEGSRLTVL.

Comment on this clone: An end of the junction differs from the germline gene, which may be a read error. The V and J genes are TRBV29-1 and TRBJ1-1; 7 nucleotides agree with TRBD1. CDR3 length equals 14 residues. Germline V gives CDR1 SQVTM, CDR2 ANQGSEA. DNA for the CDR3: TGTAGCGTTGACGGGGGGGACAGATCCTATGAAGCTTTCTTT. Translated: CSVDGGDRSYEAFF. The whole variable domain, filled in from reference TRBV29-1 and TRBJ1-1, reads SAVISQKPSRDICQRGTSLTIQCQVDSQVTMMFWYRQQPGQSLTLIATANQGSEATYESGFVIDKFPISRPNLTFSTLTVSNMSPEDSSIYLCSVDGGDRSYEAFFGQGTRLTVV.

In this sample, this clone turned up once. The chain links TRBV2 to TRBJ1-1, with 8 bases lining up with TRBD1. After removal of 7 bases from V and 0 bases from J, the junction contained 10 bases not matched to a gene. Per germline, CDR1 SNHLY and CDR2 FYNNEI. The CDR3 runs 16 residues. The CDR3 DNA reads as TGTGCCAGCACCCTAAACGGGGGACAGGTGAACACTGAAGCTTTCTTT. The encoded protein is CASTLNGGQVNTEAFF. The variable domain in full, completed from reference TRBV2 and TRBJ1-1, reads EPEVTQTPSHQVTQMGQEVILRCVPISNHLYFYWYRQILGQKVEFLVSFYNNEISEKSEIFDDQFSVERPDGSNFTLKIRSTKLEDSAMYFCASTLNGGQVNTEAFFGQGTRLTVV.

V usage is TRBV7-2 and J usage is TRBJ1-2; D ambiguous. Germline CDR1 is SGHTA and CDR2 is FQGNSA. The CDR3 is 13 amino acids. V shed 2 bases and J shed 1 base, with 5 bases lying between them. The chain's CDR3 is CASSLPVNYGYTF. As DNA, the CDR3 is TGTGCCAGCAGCTTACCGGTTAACTATGGCTACACCTTC.

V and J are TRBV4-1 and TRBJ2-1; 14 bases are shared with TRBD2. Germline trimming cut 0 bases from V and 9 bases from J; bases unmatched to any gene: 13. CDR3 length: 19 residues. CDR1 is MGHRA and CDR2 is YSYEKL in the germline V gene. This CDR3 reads CASSQDPQTSGGAMGEQFF. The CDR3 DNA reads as TGCGCCAGCAGCCAAGACCCCCAGACTAGCGGGGGGGCTATGGGTGAGCAGTTCTTC.

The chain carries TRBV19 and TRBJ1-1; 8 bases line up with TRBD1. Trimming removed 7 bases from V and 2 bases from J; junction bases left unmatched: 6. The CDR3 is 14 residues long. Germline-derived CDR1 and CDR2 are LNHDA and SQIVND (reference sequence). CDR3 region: CASTLQGGNTEAFF. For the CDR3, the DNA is TGTGCCAGTACCCTACAGGGGGGAAACACTGAAGCTTTCTTT.

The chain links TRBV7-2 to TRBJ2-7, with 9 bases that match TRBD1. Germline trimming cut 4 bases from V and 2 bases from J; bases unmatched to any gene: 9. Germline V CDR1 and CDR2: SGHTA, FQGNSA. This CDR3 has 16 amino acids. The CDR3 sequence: CASSSTPGQGTYEQYF. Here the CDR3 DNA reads TGTGCCAGCAGCTCAACGCCGGGACAGGGCACCTACGAGCAGTACTTC. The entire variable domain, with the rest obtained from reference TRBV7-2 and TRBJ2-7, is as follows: GAGVSQSPSNKVTEKGKDVELRCDPISGHTALYWYRQSLGQGLEFLIYFQGNSAPDKSGLPSDRFSAERTGGSVSTLTIQRTQQEDSAVYLCASSSTPGQGTYEQYFGPGTRLTVT.

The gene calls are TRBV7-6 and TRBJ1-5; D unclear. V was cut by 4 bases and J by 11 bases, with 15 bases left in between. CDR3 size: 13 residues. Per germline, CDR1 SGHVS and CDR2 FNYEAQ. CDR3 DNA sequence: TGTGCCAGCAGCTCCTCCGAATCAGCGTCCCAGCATTTT. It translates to CASSSSESASQHF.

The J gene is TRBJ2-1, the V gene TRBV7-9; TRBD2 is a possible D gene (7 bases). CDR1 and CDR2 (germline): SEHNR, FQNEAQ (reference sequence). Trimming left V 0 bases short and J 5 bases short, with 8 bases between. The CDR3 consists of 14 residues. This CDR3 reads CASSLAGGHNEQFF. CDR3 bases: TGTGCCAGCAGCTTAGCGGGGGGGCACAATGAGCAGTTCTTC.

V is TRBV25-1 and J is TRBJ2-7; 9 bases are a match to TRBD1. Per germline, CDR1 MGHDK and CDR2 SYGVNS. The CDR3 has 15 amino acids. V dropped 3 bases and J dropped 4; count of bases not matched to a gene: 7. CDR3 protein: CASSDPGQGIYEQYF. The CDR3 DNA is TGTGCCAGCAGTGACCCGGGACAGGGAATATACGAGCAGTACTTC.

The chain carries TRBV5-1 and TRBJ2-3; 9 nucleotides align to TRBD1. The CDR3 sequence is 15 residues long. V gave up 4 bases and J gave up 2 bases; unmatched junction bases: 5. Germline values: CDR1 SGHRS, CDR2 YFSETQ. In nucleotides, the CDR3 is TGCGCCAGCAGCCTGGACAGGGGCGACACAGATACGCAGTATTTT. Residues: CASSLDRGDTDTQYF.

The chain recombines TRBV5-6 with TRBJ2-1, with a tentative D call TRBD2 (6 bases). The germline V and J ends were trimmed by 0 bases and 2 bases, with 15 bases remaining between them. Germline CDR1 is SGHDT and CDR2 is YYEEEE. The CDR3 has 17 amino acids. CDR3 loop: CASSLGPTGLTYNEQFF. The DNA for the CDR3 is TGTGCCAGCAGCTTGGGCCCCACGGGACTGACCTACAATGAGCAGTTCTTC.

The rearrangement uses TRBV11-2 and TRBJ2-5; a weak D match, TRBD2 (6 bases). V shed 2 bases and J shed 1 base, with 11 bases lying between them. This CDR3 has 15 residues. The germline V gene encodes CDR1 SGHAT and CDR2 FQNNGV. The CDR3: CASSLWAGPQETQYF. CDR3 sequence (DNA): TGTGCCAGCAGCTTATGGGCGGGACCCCAAGAGACCCAGTACTTC.

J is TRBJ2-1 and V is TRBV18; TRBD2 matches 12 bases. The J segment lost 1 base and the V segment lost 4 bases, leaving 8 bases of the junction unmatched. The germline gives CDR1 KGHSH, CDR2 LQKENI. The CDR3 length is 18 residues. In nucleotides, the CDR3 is TGTGCCAGCTCACGAAACATACTAGCGGGGGGTTCCTACAATGAGCAGTTCTTC. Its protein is CASSRNILAGGSYNEQFF.

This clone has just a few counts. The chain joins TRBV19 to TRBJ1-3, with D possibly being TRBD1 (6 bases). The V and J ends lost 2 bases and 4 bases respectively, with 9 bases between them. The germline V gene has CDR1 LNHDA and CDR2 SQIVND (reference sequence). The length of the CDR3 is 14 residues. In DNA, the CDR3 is TGTGCCAGTAGTATAAGGACAGCAGGAAACACCATATATTTT. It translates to CASSIRTAGNTIYF.